Following are 30 T cell receptor beta chains from one sample sequenced in a study of shared clonotypes between healthy human individuals (dated by TCRdb to about 2020). The library was made by the immunoSEQ multiplex PCR assay. The source is immuneACCESS, and TCRdb retained only in-frame sequences with V and J called. Part of the clones is not carried over; for the studies checked, unresolved V genes explain less than half of this, and the remainder is unexplained. Present in this sample are approximately 980,000 clones, 76% of which were seen just once. Around 1.5% of the sample comes from the top ten. The sample comprised memory CD4+ T cells sorted from blood. The cell subset or site label for this specimen denotes: CD45RA-negative fraction. The receptors here all came from a man younger than 35 in good health.

This sequence joins TRBV5-1 and TRBJ2-7; the D gene is possibly TRBD1 (6 bases). CDR1 is SGHRS and CDR2 is YFSETQ in the germline V gene. Trimming left V 3 bases short and J 4 bases short, with 8 bases between. The CDR3 has 12 amino acids. The CDR3 coding sequence is TGCGCCAGCAGCTCGGGACAATACGAGCAGTACTTC. This codes for CASSSGQYEQYF.

The chain uses TRBV28 and TRBJ2-7, with TRBD1 identical over 9 bases. Germline V gene data show CDR1 as MDHEN and CDR2 as SYDVKM. CDR3 size: 15 residues. The J segment lost 4 bases and the V segment lost 2 bases, leaving 6 bases of the junction unmatched. CDR3 bases: TGTGCCAGCAGTTTACCGGACAGGGGAGGTTACGAGCAGTACTTC. Protein: CASSLPDRGGYEQYF.

This clone was detected once. Other DNA sequences in the sample encode the same CDR3. V is TRBV6-6 and J is TRBJ2-7; 7 nucleotides line up with TRBD1. The trim removed 5 bases at V and 1 base at J, leaving 2 bases unmatched. CDR3 size: 13 residues. The germline V gene encodes CDR1 MNHNY and CDR2 SVGAGI (reference sequence). CDR3 region: CASSRQGSYEQYF. CDR3 DNA sequence: TGTGCCAGCAGTCGACAGGGTTCCTACGAGCAGTACTTC.

The V and J genes are TRBV10-2 and TRBJ1-5; 8 positions match TRBD1. Germline V gives CDR1 WSHSY, CDR2 SAAADI. J was trimmed by 3 bases and V by 6 bases; bases with no gene match: 4. CDR3 length: 14 amino acids. The CDR3 protein is CASRGQGSNQPQHF. CDR3 nucleotide sequence: TGCGCCAGCAGAGGACAGGGCTCCAATCAGCCCCAGCATTTT.

This clone was seen a handful of times. The chain uses TRBV7-9 and TRBJ2-1; 8 positions agree with TRBD1. The J segment lost 7 bases and the V segment lost 5 bases, leaving 7 bases of the junction unmatched. This CDR3 has 14 amino acids. Germline lookup yields CDR1 SEHNR and CDR2 FQNEAQ (reference sequence). Here the CDR3 reads CASSARDRFNEQFF. The CDR3 region has the DNA TGTGCCAGCAGCGCCCGGGACAGGTTTAATGAGCAGTTCTTC.

Here the CDR3 reads CASSLGGVEKLFF. The CDR3 bases are TGTGCCAGCAGCTTAGGCGGAGTAGAAAAACTGTTTTTT. The chain employs TRBV7-2 and TRBJ1-4, with D unresolved. CDR1 is SGHTA, CDR2 FQGNSA, per germline. Trimming pared 1 base from V and 8 bases from J, leaving 8 bases between. The CDR3 has 13 amino acids. The variable domain in full, completed from reference TRBV7-2 and TRBJ1-4, reads GAGVSQSPSNKVTEKGKDVELRCDPISGHTALYWYRQSLGQGLEFLIYFQGNSAPDKSGLPSDRFSAERTGGSVSTLTIQRTQQEDSAVYLCASSLGGVEKLFFGSGTQLSVL.

This clone was counted a few times. The genes are TRBV5-1 and TRBJ1-3; D unclear. The CDR3 contains 16 residues. Germline CDR1 and CDR2: SGHRS and YFSETQ. Trimming stripped 0 bases from V and 0 bases from J, with 10 bases between. In nucleotides, the CDR3 is TGCGCCAGCAGCTTGGGGGCAGAAGCCTCTGGAAACACCATATATTTT. It encodes CASSLGAEASGNTIYF.

This sequence joins TRBV4-1 and TRBJ1-4, with a tentative D call TRBD1 (5 bases). Germline V gene lookup returns CDR1 MGHRA and CDR2 YSYEKL. This CDR3 is 15 amino acids long. Trimming left V 1 base short and J 10 bases short, with 16 bases between. CDR3 sequence: CASSQVGQGNVKLFF. CDR3 bases: TGCGCCAGCAGCCAAGTAGGGCAGGGTAACGTAAAACTGTTTTTT.

V usage is TRBV20-1 and J usage is TRBJ2-3; no firm D call. V lost 6 bases, J lost 6 bases, and 7 bases lay in between. Per germline, CDR1 DFQATT and CDR2 SNEGSKA (reference sequence). This CDR3 is built from 10 residues. CDR3 coding DNA: TGCAGTGCCCTCCTCGATACGCAGTATTTT. Its translation is CSALLDTQYF.

This chain uses TRBV2 with TRBJ2-7; D is unresolved. The germline CDR1 and CDR2 sequences are SNHLY and FYNNEI. V lost 3 bases and J 0 bases, leaving 12 bases between the germline ends. The CDR3 consists of 15 residues. CDR3: CASSDLAAASYEQYF. For the CDR3, the DNA is TGTGCCAGCAGTGACCTTGCGGCAGCCTCCTACGAGCAGTACTTC.

On this clone itself: Sequence at one end of the junction differs from germline and may be a read error. The chain couples TRBV6-1 to TRBJ1-1; no definite D call. Germline values: CDR1 MNHNS, CDR2 SASEGT. The CDR3 is 11 residues long. The chain's CDR3 is CASSAGVSPRW. The CDR3 coding sequence is TGTGCCAGCAGTGCCGGGGTAAGCCCGAGATGG.

This clone came up once. The rearrangement joins TRBV10-1 to TRBJ1-2; TRBD1 is a possible D gene (6 bases). Germline V gene data show CDR1 as WNHNN and CDR2 as SYGVQD (reference sequence). The V gene lost 5 bases and the J gene lost 4 bases, with 14 bases spanning the gap. CDR3 length: 14 amino acids. Here the CDR3 reads CASSTLDRFYGYTF. CDR3 DNA: TGCGCCAGCAGTACACTTGACAGGTTCTATGGCTACACCTTC.

The chain recombines TRBV6-6 with TRBJ1-1, with unresolved D. The germline gives CDR1 MNHNY, CDR2 SVGAGI (reference sequence). This CDR3 region has 15 residues. Deletions cut 0 bases from V and 2 bases from J, with 10 bases between. This CDR3 is CASSYSSRGNTEAFF. CDR3 nucleotide sequence: TGTGCCAGCAGTTACTCGAGTCGGGGAAACACTGAAGCTTTCTTT.

The rearrangement uses TRBV4-3 and TRBJ1-1; the D gene is possibly TRBD1 (6 bases). CDR1 and CDR2 from the germline V gene are LGHNA and YSLEER. The CDR3 is made up of 14 amino acids. V was shortened by 1 base and J by 4 bases, with 10 bases between the two germline ends. CDR3 bases: TGCGCCAGCAGCCAAGCACGGACAGTCACTGAAGCTTTCTTT. Protein product: CASSQARTVTEAFF.

This clone appeared a few times. The junction and the germline gene differ at one end; a read error may be behind it. Other DNA sequences in this sample translate to the same CDR3. V is TRBV7-7 and J is TRBJ2-5; TRBD1 is a possible D gene (5 bases). The CDR3 consists of 13 residues. Germline loops: CDR1 SSHAT, CDR2 FNYEAQ (reference sequence). In nucleotides, the CDR3 is TGTGCTAGCAGCTTAGACAGTCAAGAGACCCAGTACTTC. Its protein product is CASSLDSQETQYF.

The chain employs TRBV5-6 and TRBJ2-5; weak D call: TRBD2 (5 bases). The CDR3 totals 17 residues. Trimming left V 2 bases short and J 0 bases short, with 17 bases between. The V gene's germline CDR1 is SGHDT and CDR2 YYEEEE. Written as DNA, the CDR3 is TGTGCCAGCAGCTTCTTCAGTACTACGCGGGACCAAGAGACCCAGTACTTC. This translates into CASSFFSTTRDQETQYF.

This rearrangement joins TRBV30 to TRBJ1-2, with a possible D match to TRBD1 (5 bases). Looked up from germline, CDR1 is GTSNPN and CDR2 is SVGIG (reference sequence). V was cut by 8 bases and J by 7 bases, with 23 bases left in between. The CDR3 runs to 14 residues. DNA for the CDR3: TGTGCCCAAGGACGGGGCCAAGGTATGGGTGGCTACACCTTC. It translates to CAQGRGQGMGGYTF. Variable domain in full (rest from reference TRBV30 and TRBJ1-2): SQTIHQWPATLVQPVGSPLSLECTVEGTSNPNLYWYRQAAGRGLQLLFYSVGIGQISSEVPQNLSASRPQDRQFILSSKKLLLSDSGFYLCAQGRGQGMGGYTFGSGTRLTVV.

J is TRBJ2-7 and V is TRBV4-3, with 9 nucleotides matching TRBD2. Germline trimming cut 0 bases from V and 7 bases from J; bases unmatched to any gene: 10. CDR3 length: 16 residues. Germline CDR1 and CDR2: LGHNA and YSLEER. Here the CDR3 DNA reads TGCGCCAGCAGCCAAGATATGGCTAGCGGGGTCCAGGAGCAGTACTTC. Protein product: CASSQDMASGVQEQYF.

This sequence joins TRBV19 and TRBJ1-5; 10 bases line up with TRBD1. Germline assignment: CDR1 LNHDA and CDR2 SQIVND (reference sequence). V lost 5 bases, J lost 3 bases, and 7 bases stayed unmatched. This CDR3 contains 16 residues. DNA of the CDR3: TGTGCCAGTAGTCTTCGGACAGGGGGGTCCAATCAGCCCCAGCATTTT. This sequence encodes CASSLRTGGSNQPQHF.

The chain links TRBV6-1 to TRBJ2-5; D perhaps matches TRBD1 (5 bases). From germline, CDR1 is MNHNS and CDR2 SASEGT. This CDR3 contains 16 residues. V lost 0 bases and J 5 bases, leaving 16 bases between the germline ends. The CDR3 reads CASSEAGARHWETQYF. As DNA, the CDR3 is TGTGCCAGCAGTGAAGCTGGGGCAAGGCATTGGGAGACCCAGTACTTC.

This sequence joins TRBV11-2 and TRBJ2-1, with D tentatively TRBD2 (6 bases). CDR3 length equals 15 residues. V was shortened by 6 bases and J by 5 bases, with 17 bases between the two germline ends. Germline CDR1 reads SGHAT; CDR2 reads FQNNGV. The CDR3 here is CASSIDTSRHNEQFF. CDR3 coding DNA: TGTGCCAGCAGTATAGACACTAGCAGGCACAATGAGCAGTTCTTC.

The chain carries TRBV2 and TRBJ1-2; TRBD1 is a possible D gene (6 bases). From germline, CDR1 is SNHLY and CDR2 FYNNEI. There are 16 residues in the CDR3. V was shortened by 6 bases and J by 4 bases, with 21 bases between the two germline ends. The CDR3 spells CASRLGRGGMSYGYTF. In DNA form, the CDR3 reads TGTGCCAGCAGATTGGGCAGGGGAGGAATGAGCTATGGCTACACCTTC.

This chain connects TRBV19 to TRBJ2-7; a possible D gene is TRBD2 (6 bases). The CDR3 is made up of 12 amino acids. Trimming removed 5 bases from V and 5 bases from J, with 10 bases in between. CDR1 and CDR2 from the germline V gene are LNHDA and SQIVND (reference sequence). The CDR3 coding sequence is TGTGCCAGTAGTCGCTGGGGGGACGAGCAGTACTTC. Residues: CASSRWGDEQYF. The full variable domain, completed using reference TRBV19 and TRBJ2-7, is DGGITQSPKYLFRKEGQNVTLSCEQNLNHDAMYWYRQDPGQGLRLIYYSQIVNDFQKGDIAEGYSVSREKKESFPLTVTSAQKNPTAFYLCASSRWGDEQYFGPGTRLTVT.

The V and J genes are TRBV7-2 and TRBJ2-3; weak D call: TRBD2 (6 bases). V dropped 0 bases and J dropped 4 bases, with 11 bases sitting between them. The CDR3 totals 15 residues. Germline-derived CDR1 and CDR2 are SGHTA and FQGNSA. The CDR3 protein is CASSLASGGADTQYF. In DNA, the CDR3 is TGTGCCAGCAGCTTAGCTAGCGGAGGGGCAGATACGCAGTATTTT.

The chain employs TRBV11-3 and TRBJ2-7; D possibly uses TRBD1 or TRBD2 (5 bases each). CDR3 length: 14 residues. The ends were cut back, 5 bases at V and 6 bases at J, with 17 bases in the middle. CDR1 is SGHNT and CDR2 is YENEEA in the germline V gene. The chain's CDR3 is CASSPGPVGGEQYF. The DNA of the CDR3 is TGTGCCAGCAGCCCAGGACCGGTTGGGGGCGAGCAGTACTTC.

In the case of this clone: This could be a read error, since a much larger clone is one nucleotide away. The genes are TRBV6-1 and TRBJ2-7, with no clear D. Per germline, CDR1 MNHNS and CDR2 SASEGT. This CDR3 region has 11 residues. Trimming removed 5 bases from V and 2 bases from J, with 4 bases in between. The CDR3 bases are TGTGCCAGCAGTTCCCCCTACGAGCAGTACTTC. It codes for CASSSPYEQYF.

The chain has TRBV7-2 and TRBJ2-3, with D hard to call. The V end was cut by 5 bases, the J end by 0 bases, with 12 bases between. This CDR3 is 15 amino acids long. Germline V gene lookup returns CDR1 SGHTA and CDR2 FQGNSA. In nucleotides, the CDR3 is TGTGCCAGCAGCCGACGTGGCTCTAGCACAGATACGCAGTATTTT. It translates to CASSRRGSSTDTQYF. The variable domain in full, completed from reference TRBV7-2 and TRBJ2-3, reads GAGVSQSPSNKVTEKGKDVELRCDPISGHTALYWYRQSLGQGLEFLIYFQGNSAPDKSGLPSDRFSAERTGGSVSTLTIQRTQQEDSAVYLCASSRRGSSTDTQYFGPGTRLTVL.

A note on this clone: Mismatch with germline at one junction end may stem from a read error. The rearrangement uses TRBV7-9 and TRBJ1-1, with 9 bases fitting TRBD1. The CDR3 covers 16 residues. The germline V gene encodes CDR1 SEHNR and CDR2 FQNEAQ (reference sequence). The DNA for the CDR3 is TGTGCCAGCAGCTTCGGGACAGGGACGCAGAACGCTGAAGCTTTCTTT. This sequence encodes CASSFGTGTQNAEAFF.

The chain carries TRBV5-4 and TRBJ2-4; maybe TRBD2 (8 bases). This CDR3 is built from 16 residues. Germline values: CDR1 SGHNT, CDR2 YYREEE (reference sequence). V lost 4 bases and J lost 8, with 22 bases in between. This chain's CDR3 is CASSPTSGAGGDIQYF. DNA for the CDR3: TGTGCCAGCAGCCCAACTAGCGGAGCAGGGGGAGACATTCAGTACTTC. The entire variable domain, with the rest obtained from reference TRBV5-4 and TRBJ2-4, is as follows: ETGVTQSPTHLIKTRGQQVTLRCSSQSGHNTVSWYQQALGQGPQFIFQYYREEENGRGNFPPRFSGLQFPNYSSELNVNALELDDSALYLCASSPTSGAGGDIQYFGAGTRLSVL.

J is TRBJ1-3 and V is TRBV6-5; no firm D call. Germline lookup yields CDR1 MNHEY and CDR2 SVGAGI. This CDR3 is built from 15 residues. Trimming cost V 4 bases and J 4 bases, with 14 bases left between them. As DNA, the CDR3 is TGTGCCAGCAGTTTTTTTCCGGGAGCCGGAAACACCATATATTTT. Translating gives CASSFFPGAGNTIYF.